The 3 T cell receptor beta chains below all came from one sample that was sequenced in a study of blood T cell repertoires in COVID-19. Some clones are missing from TCRdb's copy, which holds only in-frame ones; the method was immunoSEQ multiplex PCR. Here the sample spans under 500,000 clones, around 88% being singletons. What was sequenced was peripheral blood. Receptor source: a woman in her twenties or thirties with acute or convalescent COVID-19.

The gene calls are TRBV9 and TRBJ1-4, with D perhaps matching TRBD1 (5 bases). V lost 0 bases and J 8 bases, leaving 11 bases between the germline ends. Looked up from germline, CDR1 is SGDLS and CDR2 is YYNGEE. This CDR3 region has 14 residues. This CDR3 reads CASSVDQGNEKLFF. CDR3 nucleotide sequence: TGTGCCAGCAGCGTAGATCAGGGCAACGAAAAACTGTTTTTT.

In nucleotides, the CDR3 is TGTGCCATCAGGACGGGTACAGGGGTTGATCGTCGAAACACCATATATTTT. It encodes CAIRTGTGVDRRNTIYF. The chain links TRBV10-3 to TRBJ1-3; 7 positions agree with TRBD1. Losses at the gene ends were 6 bases for V and 5 bases for J; bases not matched to a gene: 16. The CDR3 is 17 residues long. Per the germline V gene, CDR1 is ENHRY and CDR2 is SYGVKD.

The V and J genes are TRBV28 and TRBJ2-5; 7 positions agree with TRBD1. The CDR3 is 15 amino acids. Germline V gene sequence: CDR1 MDHEN, CDR2 SYDVKM. V shed 4 bases, J shed 3 bases, and the junction held 8 bases outside the gene matches. DNA of the CDR3: TGTGCCAGCAGTTCACCCTCAGACAGGGAAGAGACCCAGTACTTC. This sequence encodes CASSSPSDREETQYF.